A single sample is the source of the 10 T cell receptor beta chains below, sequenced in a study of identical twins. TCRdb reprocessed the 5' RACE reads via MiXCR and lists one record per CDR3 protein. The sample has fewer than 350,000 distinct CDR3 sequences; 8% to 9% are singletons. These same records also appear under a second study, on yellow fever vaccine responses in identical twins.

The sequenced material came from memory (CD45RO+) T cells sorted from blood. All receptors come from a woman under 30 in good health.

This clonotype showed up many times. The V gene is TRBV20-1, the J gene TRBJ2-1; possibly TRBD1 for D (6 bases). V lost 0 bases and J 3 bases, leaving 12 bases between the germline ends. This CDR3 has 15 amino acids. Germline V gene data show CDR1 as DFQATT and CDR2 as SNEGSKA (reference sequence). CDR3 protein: CSARDPRTDYNEQFF. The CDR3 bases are TGCAGTGCTAGAGATCCCCGGACAGACTACAATGAGCAGTTCTTC.

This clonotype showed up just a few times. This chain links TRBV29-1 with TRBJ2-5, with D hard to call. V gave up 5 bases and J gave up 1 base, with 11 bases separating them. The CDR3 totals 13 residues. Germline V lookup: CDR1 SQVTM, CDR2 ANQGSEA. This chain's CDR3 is CSVTWVSQETQYF. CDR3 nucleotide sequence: TGCAGCGTTACGTGGGTCAGCCAAGAGACCCAGTACTTC.

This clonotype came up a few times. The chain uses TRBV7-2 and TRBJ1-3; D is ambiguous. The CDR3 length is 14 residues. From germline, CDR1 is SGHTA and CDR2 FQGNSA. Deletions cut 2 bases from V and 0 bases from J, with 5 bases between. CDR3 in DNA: TGTGCCAGCAGCTTAATCAGCTCTGGAAACACCATATATTTT. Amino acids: CASSLISSGNTIYF.

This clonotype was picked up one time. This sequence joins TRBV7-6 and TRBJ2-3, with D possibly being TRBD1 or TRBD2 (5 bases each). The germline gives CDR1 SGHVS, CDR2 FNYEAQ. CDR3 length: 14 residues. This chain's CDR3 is CASKRGVSTDTQYF. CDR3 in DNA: TGTGCGTCGAAGAGGGGCGTAAGCACAGATACGCAGTATTTT.

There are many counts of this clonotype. CDR3 bases: TGTGCCAGCAGTTTATATGGTTGGAGTGACTATGGCTACACCTTC. Its translation is CASSLYGWSDYGYTF. The chain recombines TRBV28 with TRBJ1-2; no firm D call. The length of the CDR3 is 15 residues. Germline CDR1 is MDHEN and CDR2 is SYDVKM. V was cut by 1 base and J by 3 bases, with 12 bases left in between.

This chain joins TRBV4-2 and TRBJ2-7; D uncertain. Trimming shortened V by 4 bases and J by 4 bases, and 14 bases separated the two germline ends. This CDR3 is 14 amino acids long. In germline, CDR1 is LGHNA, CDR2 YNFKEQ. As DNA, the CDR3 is TGTGCCAGCAGCCCCGAACCCAGCAGTTACGAGCAGTACTTC. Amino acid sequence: CASSPEPSSYEQYF.

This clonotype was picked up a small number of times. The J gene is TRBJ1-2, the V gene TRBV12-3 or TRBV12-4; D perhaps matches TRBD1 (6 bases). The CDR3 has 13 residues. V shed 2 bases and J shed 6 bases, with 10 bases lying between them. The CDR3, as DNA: TGTGCCAGCAGTTTATTAGCAGGGGATGGCTACACCTTC. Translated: CASSLLAGDGYTF.

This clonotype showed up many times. The CDR3 loop is CASSTGLSPHLAEQFF. The CDR3 DNA sequence: TGTGCCAGCAGCACGGGACTATCCCCCCACCTCGCTGAGCAGTTCTTC. The V call is TRBV7-9, the J call TRBJ2-1; 7 nucleotides line up with TRBD2. The V gene's germline CDR1 is SEHNR and CDR2 FQNEAQ (reference sequence). This CDR3 spans 16 amino acids. V dropped 5 bases and J dropped 9; count of bases not matched to a gene: 16. Combining the CDR3 with reference TRBV7-9 and TRBJ2-1 gives the whole variable domain DTGVSQNPRHKITKRGQNVTFRCDPISEHNRLYWYRQTLGQGPEFLTYFQNEAQLEKSRLLSDRFSAERPKGSFSTLEIQRTEQGDSAMYLCASSTGLSPHLAEQFFGPGTRLTVL.

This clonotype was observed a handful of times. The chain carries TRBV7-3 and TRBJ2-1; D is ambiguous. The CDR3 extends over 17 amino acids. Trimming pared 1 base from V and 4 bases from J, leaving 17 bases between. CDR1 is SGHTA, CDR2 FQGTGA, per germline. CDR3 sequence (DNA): TGTGCCAGCAGCTTAATGGGGTCGGGCGGCCGATACAATGAGCAGTTCTTC. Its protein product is CASSLMGSGGRYNEQFF.

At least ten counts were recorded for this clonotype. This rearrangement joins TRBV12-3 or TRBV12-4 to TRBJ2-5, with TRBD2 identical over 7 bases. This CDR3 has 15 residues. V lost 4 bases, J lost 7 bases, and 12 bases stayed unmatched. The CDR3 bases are TGTGCCAGCAGTTCAACTTTAGCGGGTCGGGGGACCCAGTACTTC. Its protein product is CASSSTLAGRGTQYF.